This TCR beta chain was identified in a study of human T cells and chemical hapten exposure. Across the whole study: Patients received weekly diphenylcyclopropenone doses to the scalp throughout the approximately 23-week study. DPC (0.01%) was patch tested on the upper back and read at 6 days. There were per-sample TCR yield variations, arising mainly from small pooled library volume differences.

There are many counts of this clonotype. Its specificity is unknown. Each CDR3 protein gets one entry after TCRdb re-called the RACE reads with MiXCR. The table lists tens of thousands of distinct CDR3 sequences, roughly a tenth of them singletons. Study-level results: Large CDR3 similarity clusters arose significantly more often from expanded TCRs than from controls.

Described time point: pre-sensitization, week 0. As for treatment: therapeutic diphenylcyclopropenone sensitization with weekly scalp DPC. Germline V CDR1 and CDR2: MDHEN, SYDVKM. The CDR3 is made up of 11 amino acids. The chain links TRBV28 to TRBJ2-5, with D perhaps given as TRBD1 or TRBD2 (7 bases each). This clonotype originated in a woman aged 40 to 55 with alopecia areata. Some clones in this sample may be carry-over from other donors' samples. Sequencing was performed on whole blood, taken in connection with sensitization to the hapten diphenylcyclopropenone (DPC). For the CDR3, the DNA is TGTGGGACTAGGGGGCGAGAGACCCAGTACTTC. This codes for CGTRGRETQYF.